One and the same sample provided the 30 T cell receptor beta chains below, sequenced in a study of somatic mutations in cytotoxic T cells in rheumatoid arthritis. The protocol was immunoSEQ multiplex PCR, while the TCRdb copy is restricted to in-frame clones and leaves out a portion. Among about 29,000 clones listed, about 87% were seen once. The sequenced sample consisted of CD8+ T cells sorted from blood. Every receptor here comes from an adult with rheumatoid arthritis.

This clone was counted once. The gene calls are TRBV5-1 and TRBJ1-1, with unresolved D. Germline V gene sequence: CDR1 SGHRS, CDR2 YFSETQ. The CDR3 runs to 14 residues. V dropped 0 bases and J dropped 1 base, with 7 bases sitting between them. The CDR3: CASSLAIQNTEAFF. The CDR3 DNA is TGCGCCAGCAGCTTGGCCATTCAGAACACTGAAGCTTTCTTT.

The chain employs TRBV11-2 and TRBJ2-5; 14 bases line up with TRBD2. CDR1 and CDR2 from the germline V gene are SGHAT and FQNNGV. The CDR3 length is 15 residues. The V and J ends lost 5 bases and 4 bases, in that order; junction bases with no gene match: 3. The CDR3 nucleotides read TGTGCCAGCAGCATAGGGACTAGCGGGGGAGAGACCCAGTACTTC. It codes for CASSIGTSGGETQYF.

The chain has TRBV7-9 and TRBJ2-1; the match to TRBD2 covers 12 bases. The CDR3 totals 18 residues. After removal of 3 bases from V and 9 bases from J, the junction contained 15 bases not matched to a gene. Germline CDR1 is SEHNR and CDR2 is FQNEAQ (reference sequence). The CDR3 DNA follows: TGTGCCAGCAGCTTCATTCATAAAAAGACTAGCGGGAGCACTGAGCAGTTCTTC. Translation gives CASSFIHKKTSGSTEQFF.

The rearrangement joins TRBV27 to TRBJ1-2; weak D call: TRBD1 (5 bases). The CDR3 is made up of 13 amino acids. V lost 8 bases, J lost 8 bases, and 18 bases lay in between. CDR1 and CDR2 (germline): MNHEY, SMNVEV (reference sequence). Here the CDR3 DNA reads TGTGCCAGCTCGACAGTAGGGGCGAACGGCTACACCTTC. Protein product: CASSTVGANGYTF.

This clone appeared a few times. The genes are TRBV2 and TRBJ2-7, with D possibly TRBD2 on 5 matching bases. Trimming stripped 3 bases from V and 3 bases from J, with 6 bases between. This CDR3 contains 12 residues. Germline V gene data show CDR1 as SNHLY and CDR2 as FYNNEI. The CDR3 DNA follows: TGTGCCAGCAGTGAGGGAGTCTACGAGCAGTACTTC. Translation: CASSEGVYEQYF.

This chain joins TRBV4-3 and TRBJ2-1; 10 bases fit TRBD1. CDR3 length: 13 residues. The V gene's germline CDR1 is LGHNA and CDR2 YSLEER. The V and J ends lost 4 bases and 15 bases, in that order; junction bases with no gene match: 9. The CDR3 DNA reads as TGCGCCAGCAGCCGGGAGCCGGGACAGGGGACGTTCTTC. As protein: CASSREPGQGTFF.

The table lists this clone with a few counts. The sample contains more than one DNA sequence encoding this CDR3. This chain connects TRBV4-1 to TRBJ2-1; D call uncertain. Germline lookup yields CDR1 MGHRA and CDR2 YSYEKL. The CDR3 has 12 residues. With 1 base removed from V and 7 bases from J, the gap between germline ends came to 5 bases. The CDR3 sequence: CASSQAGNEQFF. Here the CDR3 DNA reads TGCGCCAGCAGCCAAGCCGGGAATGAGCAGTTCTTC.

The chain couples TRBV27 to TRBJ2-1, with D unclear. The CDR3 loop spans 11 amino acids. Germline values: CDR1 MNHEY, CDR2 SMNVEV (reference sequence). V lost 7 bases to trimming and J lost 5 bases, with 6 bases between them. The CDR3 reads CASNMNNEQFF. CDR3 bases: TGTGCCAGCAACATGAACAATGAGCAGTTCTTC.

V and J are TRBV5-1 and TRBJ1-2, with 7 bases matching TRBD1. Germline loops: CDR1 SGHRS, CDR2 YFSETQ. The CDR3 has 11 residues. Germline trimming cut 3 bases from V and 8 bases from J; bases unmatched to any gene: 1. The DNA for the CDR3 is TGCGCCAGCAGCTCAGGGGGAGGCTACACCTTC. This codes for CASSSGGGYTF.

V usage is TRBV30 and J usage is TRBJ2-1, with unresolved D. Germline CDR1 reads GTSNPN; CDR2 reads SVGIG (reference sequence). The CDR3 has 16 amino acids. Trimming took off 1 base at V and 0 bases at J, with 13 bases between the two ends. The CDR3 loop reads CAWSGIPKSSYNEQFF. The DNA of the CDR3 is TGTGCCTGGAGTGGGATACCGAAAAGCTCCTACAATGAGCAGTTCTTC.

J is TRBJ2-3 and V is TRBV2, with TRBD2 as a possible D gene (5 bases). The CDR3 sequence is 13 residues long. Germline V gives CDR1 SNHLY, CDR2 FYNNEI. The germline V and J ends were trimmed by 4 bases and 0 bases, with 5 bases remaining between them. The CDR3 DNA sequence: TGTGCCAGCAGTGCGGGGAGCACAGATACGCAGTATTTT. The encoded protein is CASSAGSTDTQYF.

V usage is TRBV7-9 and J usage is TRBJ1-5, with 7 bases that match TRBD1. The CDR3 consists of 15 residues. V gave up 3 bases and J gave up 5 bases; unmatched junction bases: 7. Germline values: CDR1 SEHNR, CDR2 FQNEAQ (reference sequence). The CDR3 DNA reads TGTGCCAGCAGCTTTAGTACTGACAGGGATCAGCCCCAGCATTTT. It codes for CASSFSTDRDQPQHF.

The chain links TRBV9 to TRBJ2-3; D gene uncertain. The CDR3 is 14 amino acids. Trimming stripped 0 bases from V and 2 bases from J, with 7 bases between. CDR1 is SGDLS, CDR2 YYNGEE, per germline. CDR3 nucleotide sequence: TGTGCCAGCAGCGTAGATGGGATCACAGATACGCAGTATTTT. It is translated as CASSVDGITDTQYF.

The chain combines TRBV6-5 with TRBJ2-3; TRBD1 matches 8 bases. The germline V gene encodes CDR1 MNHEY and CDR2 SVGAGI. The junction had 5 bases not matched to a gene; V was cut back by 3 bases and J by 3 bases. The CDR3 is 15 residues long. The CDR3 here is CASSYTTGATDTQYF. The CDR3 region has the DNA TGTGCCAGCAGTTATACGACAGGGGCAACAGATACGCAGTATTTT.

This clone was recorded once. The chain couples TRBV7-8 to TRBJ1-5; D gene ambiguous. CDR3 length: 15 amino acids. CDR1 SGHVS and CDR2 FQNEAQ come from the germline V gene. V was shortened by 5 bases and J by 1 base, with 12 bases between the two germline ends. CDR3 protein: CASSRGVMSNQPQHF. CDR3 sequence (DNA): TGTGCCAGCAGCCGAGGAGTTATGAGCAATCAGCCCCAGCATTTT. The full variable domain, rest sourced from reference TRBV7-8 and TRBJ1-5, is GAGVSQSPRYKVAKRGQDVALRCDPISGHVSLFWYQQALGQGPEFLTYFQNEAQLDKSGLPSDRFFAERPEGSVSTLKIQRTQQEDSAVYLCASSRGVMSNQPQHFGDGTRLSIL.

V gene TRBV28 combines with J gene TRBJ1-1; 7 positions match TRBD1. V shed 6 bases, J shed 1 base, and the junction held 8 bases outside the gene matches. The CDR3 spans 15 residues. Per germline, CDR1 MDHEN and CDR2 SYDVKM. As DNA, the CDR3 is TGTGCCAGCAGCAACGGGACAGCTTGGAACACTGAAGCTTTCTTT. Its translation is CASSNGTAWNTEAFF.

This clone was seen more than once but under ten times. The CDR3 DNA is TGTGCCAGCAGCTTAGATTACGGATCCTACGAGCAGTACTTC. Translated, it gives CASSLDYGSYEQYF. This chain links TRBV7-9 with TRBJ2-7; D is undetermined. CDR3 size: 14 residues. CDR1 SEHNR and CDR2 FQNEAQ come from the germline V gene (reference sequence). Trimming removed 1 base at V and 1 base at J, with 8 bases between.

The chain couples TRBV19 to TRBJ1-5; TRBD1 is a possible D gene (5 bases). The germline V gene encodes CDR1 LNHDA and CDR2 SQIVND (reference sequence). Between the trimmed V and J ends, which lost 6 bases and 0 bases, there was a span of 12 bases. The CDR3 has 15 amino acids. The CDR3 region has the DNA TGTGCCAGTAGGGGGCAGGAATATAGCAATCAGCCCCAGCATTTT. Protein sequence: CASRGQEYSNQPQHF.

The V and J genes are TRBV19 and TRBJ2-7; 9 positions match TRBD2. This CDR3 contains 12 residues. Per the germline V gene, CDR1 is LNHDA and CDR2 is SQIVND (reference sequence). J gave up 5 bases and V 7 bases, and 3 bases lay outside the gene matches. Written as DNA, the CDR3 is TGTGCCAGTAACGCGGGAGGGAACGAGCAGTACTTC. Protein: CASNAGGNEQYF.

The chain is built from TRBV30 and TRBJ2-2; 9 bases agree with TRBD2. V lost 1 base and J lost 1; bases outside the gene matches: 1. CDR1 and CDR2 (germline): GTSNPN, SVGIG (reference sequence). The CDR3 totals 15 residues. The CDR3 bases are TGTGCCTGGAGTGCACTAGCGGGGAACACCGGGGAGCTGTTTTTT. This codes for CAWSALAGNTGELFF.

This chain links TRBV15 with TRBJ2-7; a possible D gene is TRBD2 (5 bases). The CDR3 is 14 amino acids. V lost 0 bases, J lost 5 bases, and 11 bases lay in between. The germline V gene encodes CDR1 LNHNV and CDR2 YYDKDF (reference sequence). DNA of the CDR3: TGTGCCACCAGCAGAGAGGGAGATCCCAACGAGCAGTACTTC. Protein product: CATSREGDPNEQYF. The full variable domain, completed using reference TRBV15 and TRBJ2-7, is DAMVIQNPRYQVTQFGKPVTLSCSQTLNHNVMYWYQQKSSQAPKLLFHYYDKDFNNEADTPDNFQSRRPNTSFCFLDIRSPGLGDTAMYLCATSREGDPNEQYFGPGTRLTVT.

The chain is built from TRBV7-9 and TRBJ2-7, with TRBD1 matching over 8 bases. The CDR3 contains 13 residues. V dropped 6 bases and J dropped 3; count of bases not matched to a gene: 4. Germline V gene sequence: CDR1 SEHNR, CDR2 FQNEAQ (reference sequence). The CDR3: CASSHRGYYEQYF. In DNA, the CDR3 is TGTGCCAGCAGTCACAGGGGGTACTACGAGCAGTACTTC.

The chain employs TRBV7-9 and TRBJ2-3, with 11 bases aligning to TRBD1. Germline trimming cut 7 bases from V and 3 bases from J; bases unmatched to any gene: 15. Germline V CDR1 and CDR2: SEHNR, FQNEAQ (reference sequence). This CDR3 spans 18 amino acids. As DNA, the CDR3 is TGTGCCAGCATCACTTCGCCGGGACAGGGGGTTGAGACAGATACGCAGTATTTT. The encoded protein is CASITSPGQGVETDTQYF.

The rearrangement joins TRBV4-1 to TRBJ2-2; TRBD1 is a possible D gene (5 bases). Germline CDR1 and CDR2: MGHRA and YSYEKL. V dropped 4 bases and J dropped 6 bases, with 9 bases sitting between them. The CDR3 is made up of 13 amino acids. CDR3 residues: CASSPRESGELFF. The CDR3 DNA follows: TGCGCCAGCAGCCCCAGGGAATCCGGGGAGCTGTTTTTT.

This chain joins TRBV18 and TRBJ2-1, with no clear D. Trimming removed 6 bases at V and 7 bases at J, with 7 bases between. The CDR3 loop spans 11 amino acids. In germline, CDR1 is KGHSH, CDR2 LQKENI. The CDR3 nucleotides are TGTGCCAGCTCCCCATGGAATGAGCAGTTCTTC. Its protein product is CASSPWNEQFF.

A single count supports this clone. CDR3 sequence reads: CASSSPTSGNTIYF. CDR3 nucleotides: TGTGCCAGCAGTTCCCCGACATCTGGAAACACCATATATTTT. The chain joins TRBV28 to TRBJ1-3, with D unresolved. V gave up 4 bases and J gave up 1 base, with 8 bases separating them. This CDR3 contains 14 residues. Germline lookup yields CDR1 MDHEN and CDR2 SYDVKM.

This clone appeared once. CDR3 residues: CASSWTGDFGEQYF. CDR3 sequence (DNA): TGTGCCAGCAGTTGGACAGGTGATTTCGGCGAGCAGTACTTC. The V gene is TRBV6-6, the J gene TRBJ2-7; TRBD1 agrees at 7 bases. Germline V lookup: CDR1 MNHNY, CDR2 SVGAGI (reference sequence). The CDR3 has 14 amino acids. V dropped 4 bases and J dropped 6; count of bases not matched to a gene: 9.

The chain uses TRBV2 and TRBJ2-1, with D hard to call. CDR3 length: 12 residues. V shed 8 bases and J shed 3 bases, with 8 bases lying between them. The germline V gene has CDR1 SNHLY and CDR2 FYNNEI. The CDR3 loop is CASDEYYNEQFF. CDR3 DNA sequence: TGTGCCAGCGACGAATACTACAATGAGCAGTTCTTC.

V usage is TRBV2 and J usage is TRBJ2-5, with 12 bases identical to TRBD2. The germline V gene encodes CDR1 SNHLY and CDR2 FYNNEI. Losses at the gene ends were 10 bases for V and 0 bases for J; bases not matched to a gene: 3. This CDR3 spans 14 amino acids. The CDR3 DNA reads TGTGCCAAGGCTAGCGGGAGGGACCAAGAGACCCAGTACTTC. It specifies CAKASGRDQETQYF.

V and J are TRBV7-9 and TRBJ1-2, with 10 nucleotides matching TRBD1. The trim removed 5 bases at V and 5 bases at J, leaving 8 bases unmatched. The CDR3 is made up of 15 amino acids. Germline CDR1 reads SEHNR; CDR2 reads FQNEAQ (reference sequence). DNA of the CDR3: TGTGCCAGCAGCGTATCCGGGACAGGGGTGTATGGCTACACCTTC. Residues: CASSVSGTGVYGYTF. Full variable domain (rest looked up from reference TRBV7-9 and TRBJ1-2): DTGVSQNPRHKITKRGQNVTFRCDPISEHNRLYWYRQTLGQGPEFLTYFQNEAQLEKSRLLSDRFSAERPKGSFSTLEIQRTEQGDSAMYLCASSVSGTGVYGYTFGSGTRLTVV.